The rows below give T cell receptor beta chains drawn from one sample of a study of early T cells in non-severe SARS-CoV-2 infection. Via MiXCR, TCRdb re-called the 5' RACE reads, giving one row per CDR3 protein. Here the sample spans roughly 60,000 distinct CDR3 sequences, 7% to 8% being singletons. Sequenced input: whole blood. Source of these receptors: an adult who was a healthcare worker with PCR-confirmed SARS-CoV-2 infection or an uninfected control (not recorded which). Both conserved end residues are part of each CDR3. D genes are given only for firm matches. A clone size is listed for some rows: how often the clone was seen (once, few, many), or a class if it is expanded.

V	D	size	J	CDR3	DNA
TRBV7-2	.	many	TRBJ2-2	CASSLARGGELFF	TGTGCCAGCAGCTTAGCACGAGGTGGGGAGCTGTTTTTT
TRBV29-1	.	few	TRBJ2-7	CSVDLGDSYEQYF	TGCAGCGTTGATCTGGGTGACTCCTACGAGCAGTACTTC
TRBV28	.	.	TRBJ2-1	CASILVGSTEQFF	TGTGCCAGCATTCTCGTCGGGTCTACTGAGCAGTTCTTC
TRBV7-9	.	.	TRBJ1-2	CASSSVGGYTF	TGTGCCAGCAGTAGTGTGGGAGGCTACACCTTC
TRBV10-3	TRBD2	few	TRBJ2-5	CAISGDTSGSIF	TGTGCCATCAGTGGGGATACTAGCGGGAGCATCTTC
TRBV13	TRBD1	.	TRBJ2-5	CASSTRTGGRETQYF	TGTGCCAGCAGCACCCGGACAGGGGGACGAGAGACCCAGTACTTC
TRBV15	.	many	TRBJ2-3	CATSREPGISDTQYF	TGTGCCACCAGCAGAGAGCCAGGGATATCAGATACGCAGTATTTT
TRBV7-6	.	many	TRBJ1-1	CASSSATDTEAFF	TGTGCCAGCAGCTCAGCGACGGACACTGAAGCTTTCTTT
TRBV7-9	.	.	TRBJ1-5	CASSIGTDSNQPQHF	TGTGCCAGCAGCATCGGGACGGATAGCAATCAGCCCCAGCATTTT
TRBV20-1	.	many	TRBJ2-1	CSARGTEYNEQFF	TGCAGTGCTAGAGGGACGGAATACAATGAGCAGTTCTTC
TRBV3-1	.	.	TRBJ1-2	CASSRSVEGYTF	TGTGCCAGCAGCCGGTCGGTTGAAGGCTACACCTTC
TRBV28	TRBD2	many	TRBJ2-7	CASQGTSTYEQYF	TGTGCCAGCCAAGGGACTAGTACCTACGAGCAGTACTTC
TRBV27	.	few	TRBJ2-7	CATDHTYEQYF	TGTGCCACCGACCACACCTACGAGCAGTACTTC
TRBV28	.	.	TRBJ2-7	CASSLVGRLTYEQYF	TGTGCCAGCAGTTTAGTGGGCAGGCTAACCTACGAGCAGTACTTC
TRBV9	.	many	TRBJ2-1	CASSLRPTYGPHEQFF	TGTGCCAGCAGCCTCCGCCCTACCTACGGTCCGCATGAGCAGTTCTTC
TRBV20-1	TRBD1	many	TRBJ2-7	CSARRTQGSTYEQYF	TGCAGTGCTAGACGAACACAGGGGAGTACCTACGAGCAGTACTTC
TRBV20-1	TRBD2	few	TRBJ2-3	CSANGLAGTTDTQYF	TGCAGTGCGAATGGACTAGCGGGGACCACAGATACGCAGTATTTT
TRBV7-2	.	.	TRBJ1-1	CASTPMRDTEAFF	TGTGCCAGCACCCCTATGAGGGACACTGAAGCTTTCTTT
TRBV25-1	TRBD2	many	TRBJ2-2	CASSESGRGGTGELFF	TGTGCCAGCAGTGAATCCGGCCGGGGGGGCACCGGGGAGCTGTTTTTT
TRBV6-5	.	many	TRBJ2-3	CASTKVGTDTQYF	TGTGCCAGCACCAAAGTGGGGACAGATACGCAGTATTTT
TRBV5-6	.	many	TRBJ2-3	CASSLPWGRTDTQYF	TGTGCCAGCTCCTTACCATGGGGCCGCACAGATACGCAGTATTTT
TRBV7-9	.	.	TRBJ1-1	CASSSQWNTEAFF	TGTGCCAGCAGCTCCCAATGGAACACTGAAGCTTTCTTT
TRBV20-1	.	few	TRBJ2-3	CSASRGSADTQYF	TGCAGTGCTAGTCGGGGGAGCGCAGATACGCAGTATTTT
TRBV2	.	.	TRBJ2-1	CASSSEGGYNEQFF	TGTGCCAGCAGTTCGGAGGGGGGATACAATGAGCAGTTCTTC
TRBV5-1	TRBD1	many	TRBJ1-2	CASSRTGDYGYTF	TGCGCCAGCAGCCGGACAGGCGACTATGGCTACACCTTC
TRBV5-1	TRBD1	.	TRBJ2-5	CASSEDRSKTQYF	TGCGCCAGCAGCGAGGACAGGAGCAAGACCCAGTACTTC
TRBV7-6	.	many	TRBJ2-3	CASSTGTDTSTDTQYF	TGTGCCAGCAGCACGGGGACGGATACTAGCACAGATACGCAGTATTTT
TRBV5-6	TRBD2	many	TRBJ2-3	CASSTDSGILYSASTDTQYF	TGTGCCAGCAGCACCGATAGCGGGATCCTATATAGTGCTAGCACAGATACGCAGTATTTT
TRBV5-1	.	few	TRBJ2-2	CASSLELQHGELFF	TGCGCCAGCAGCCTGGAACTCCAGCACGGGGAGCTGTTTTTT
TRBV30	TRBD2	few	TRBJ2-4	CACPPRGLARGKGHIQYF	TGTGCCTGCCCCCCCCGGGGACTAGCTAGAGGAAAGGGTCACATTCAGTACTTC
TRBV2	TRBD2	.	TRBJ2-1	CASRDPGLAGFF	TGTGCCAGCAGAGATCCGGGACTAGCGGGGTTCTTC
TRBV7-9	.	few	TRBJ2-7	CASSSQTQPPYEQYF	TGTGCCAGCAGCTCCCAGACCCAACCACCCTACGAGCAGTACTTC
TRBV11-2	TRBD1	.	TRBJ2-2	CASSFDPTGATGELFF	TGTGCCAGCAGCTTTGATCCGACAGGGGCCACCGGGGAGCTGTTTTTT
TRBV21-1	.	once	TRBJ2-3	CASSKDKGSTDTQYF	TGTGCCAGCAGCAAAGACAAGGGATCCACAGATACGCAGTATTTT
TRBV6-6	.	.	TRBJ2-1	CASSYSRVSSYNEQFF	TGTGCCAGCAGTTACTCCCGGGTCAGCTCCTACAATGAGCAGTTCTTC
TRBV27	.	medium-sized	TRBJ2-5	CASSLVDNQETQYF	TGTGCCAGCAGTTTAGTGGACAACCAAGAGACCCAGTACTTC
TRBV4-1	.	many	TRBJ2-3	CASSPSTGQRSSTDTQYF	TGCGCCAGCAGCCCGAGTACCGGACAGCGATCTAGCACAGATACGCAGTATTTT
TRBV28	.	.	TRBJ2-7	CASSRGFPEQYF	TGTGCCAGCAGTAGGGGATTCCCCGAGCAGTACTTC
TRBV5-1	.	many	TRBJ2-2	CASSSGRTGANTGELFF	TGCGCCAGCAGCAGTGGCAGGACGGGGGCGAACACCGGGGAGCTGTTTTTT
TRBV7-9	.	many	TRBJ2-3	CASSYGLTDTQYF	TGTGCCAGCAGCTATGGACTCACAGATACGCAGTATTTT
TRBV7-2	.	few	TRBJ2-1	CASSLAPRGSYNEQFF	TGTGCCAGCAGCTTAGCGCCGAGGGGCTCCTACAATGAGCAGTTCTTC
TRBV7-8	.	.	TRBJ2-7	CASSFLDLYEQYF	TGTGCCAGCAGCTTTCTCGACCTCTACGAGCAGTACTTC
TRBV2	TRBD1	.	TRBJ2-2	CASSSDRVGSETLFF	TGTGCCAGCAGCTCCGACAGGGTGGGATCGGAGACGCTGTTTTTT
TRBV2	.	many	TRBJ2-7	CASSAGVVGPRGEQYF	TGTGCCAGCAGTGCTGGTGTGGTGGGACCCCGGGGCGAGCAGTACTTC
TRBV12-3/TRBV12-4	.	.	TRBJ2-2	CASIFRDGARRELFF	TGTGCCAGCATCTTCCGGGACGGCGCCCGTCGGGAGCTGTTTTTT
TRBV23-1	.	few	TRBJ2-3	CASSRIAWNDTQYF	TGCGCCAGCAGTCGAATAGCCTGGAATGATACGCAGTATTTT
TRBV3-1	TRBD1	many	TRBJ2-7	CASSQTTGVYEQYF	TGTGCCAGCAGCCAAACTACAGGGGTCTACGAGCAGTACTTC
TRBV18	TRBD1	many	TRBJ2-5	CASSPSDRKQETQYF	TGTGCCAGCTCACCATCGGACAGGAAGCAAGAGACCCAGTACTTC
TRBV3-1	.	.	TRBJ2-1	CASSQQTGDEQFF	TGTGCCAGCAGCCAACAGACAGGCGATGAGCAGTTCTTC
TRBV18	.	few	TRBJ1-2	CASSRDAVYGYTF	TGTGCCAGCTCACGGGACGCGGTCTATGGCTACACCTTC
TRBV2	.	few	TRBJ1-4	CASSERNEKLFF	TGTGCCAGCAGTGAAAGGAATGAAAAACTGTTTTTT
TRBV9	TRBD1	few	TRBJ1-6	CASTGGSSYNSPLHF	TGTGCCAGTACAGGGGGGAGCTCCTATAATTCACCCCTCCACTTT
TRBV4-1	TRBD2	few	TRBJ2-1	CASSLGLGQAEQFF	TGCGCCAGCAGCCTAGGACTAGGGCAGGCTGAGCAGTTCTTC
TRBV4-1	.	many	TRBJ2-1	CASSQDPPLYDEYNEQFF	TGCGCCAGCAGCCAAGACCCCCCTTTATATGATGAGTACAATGAGCAGTTCTTC
TRBV6-5	.	.	TRBJ2-1	CASSYRLSYNEQFF	TGTGCCAGCAGTTACCGGCTCTCCTACAATGAGCAGTTCTTC